Presented here are 11 T cell receptor beta chains from one specimen sequenced in a study of blood T cell repertoires in COVID-19. The protocol was immunoSEQ multiplex PCR, while the TCRdb copy is restricted to in-frame clones and leaves out a portion. The sample lists around 140,000 clones; about nine tenths were seen once. Source material: PBMCs or T cells enriched from blood (not recorded which). The receptors shown here come from a woman in her thirties or forties who had been exposed to COVID-19.

CDR3 DNA: TGTGCCAGCAGCTTATATAACACTGAAGCTTTCTTT. Translated, it gives CASSLYNTEAFF. The chain links TRBV11-2 to TRBJ1-1; D not resolved. V shed 2 bases and J shed 2 bases, with 3 bases lying between them. Germline V gives CDR1 SGHAT, CDR2 FQNNGV. The CDR3 runs 12 residues. The complete variable domain, with remaining parts taken from reference TRBV11-2 and TRBJ1-1, reads EAGVAQSPRYKIIEKRQSVAFWCNPISGHATLYWYQQILGQGPKLLIQFQNNGVVDDSQLPKDRFSAERLKGVDSTLKIQPAKLEDSAVYLCASSLYNTEAFFGQGTRLTVV.

This chain connects TRBV12-3 or TRBV12-4 to TRBJ2-3, with a tentative D call TRBD1 (5 bases). V was pared by 6 bases and J by 1 base, with 8 bases between. The CDR3 consists of 13 residues. This chain's CDR3 is CASSQGGTDTQYF. CDR3 nucleotides: TGTGCCAGCAGCCAAGGGGGCACAGATACGCAGTATTTT.

The J gene is TRBJ1-1, the V gene TRBV5-1; D uncertain. CDR1 is SGHRS, CDR2 YFSETQ, per germline. The CDR3 contains 14 residues. V was shortened by 1 base and J by 1 base, with 8 bases between the two germline ends. Here the CDR3 reads CASSLRSENTEAFF. The CDR3 region has the DNA TGCGCCAGCAGCTTGCGCAGCGAGAACACTGAAGCTTTCTTT. Supplemented by reference TRBV5-1 and TRBJ1-1, the full variable domain reads KAGVTQTPRYLIKTRGQQVTLSCSPISGHRSVSWYQQTPGQGLQFLFEYFSETQRNKGNFPGRFSGRQFSNSRSEMNVSTLELGDSALYLCASSLRSENTEAFFGQGTRLTVV.

The gene calls are TRBV28 and TRBJ1-3; 7 bases are shared with TRBD1. V shed 0 bases and J 6 bases; nucleotides not matched to a gene: 5. This CDR3 region has 15 residues. Germline V gene data show CDR1 as MDHEN and CDR2 as SYDVKM. The CDR3 sequence: CASSLWAGGENTIYF. CDR3 nucleotides: TGTGCCAGCAGTTTATGGGCAGGGGGAGAAAACACCATATATTTT.

V usage is TRBV5-6 and J usage is TRBJ1-5; perhaps TRBD1 as D (5 bases). Germline V lookup: CDR1 SGHDT, CDR2 YYEEEE. V was shortened by 2 bases and J by 7 bases, with 13 bases between the two germline ends. CDR3 length: 14 amino acids. CDR3 in DNA: TGTGCCAGCAGCTTAGGGCAGGGCTCCCAGCCCCAGCATTTT. Amino acid sequence: CASSLGQGSQPQHF.

The genes are TRBV5-6 and TRBJ1-2, with D maybe TRBD1 (5 bases). The CDR3 extends over 13 amino acids. Germline V gives CDR1 SGHDT, CDR2 YYEEEE. Trimming shortened V by 2 bases and J by 4 bases, and 9 bases separated the two germline ends. CDR3 sequence reads: CASSFRVAYGYTF. CDR3 sequence (DNA): TGTGCCAGCAGCTTCAGGGTTGCCTATGGCTACACCTTC.

The chain has TRBV10-3 and TRBJ1-2, with D possibly TRBD1 on 5 matching bases. CDR3 length: 13 residues. Germline lookup yields CDR1 ENHRY and CDR2 SYGVKD. Trimming took 7 bases from V and 2 from J, leaving 11 bases between them. This CDR3 is CAITQTENYGYTF. The CDR3 DNA follows: TGTGCCATCACCCAGACAGAAAACTATGGCTACACCTTC.

The V gene is TRBV7-3, the J gene TRBJ2-2; 8 nucleotides align to TRBD1. V gave up 1 base and J gave up 4 bases; unmatched junction bases: 2. This CDR3 is built from 15 residues. Germline CDR1 and CDR2: SGHTA and FQGTGA. For the CDR3, the DNA is TGTGCCAGCAGCTTAAGGCAGGGGGCCACCGGGGAGCTGTTTTTT. Protein product: CASSLRQGATGELFF.

V and J are TRBV6-5 and TRBJ1-1, with D possibly matching TRBD1 (5 bases). This CDR3 comprises 15 residues. CDR1 and CDR2 (germline): MNHEY, SVGAGI. V lost 7 bases to trimming and J lost 1 base, with 16 bases between them. The CDR3 loop is CASMRGGVENTEAFF. The CDR3 DNA follows: TGTGCCAGCATGAGGGGAGGAGTTGAGAACACTGAAGCTTTCTTT.

This clone has just a few counts. The chain joins TRBV19 to TRBJ2-7, with 7 bases aligning to TRBD1. Germline V gene lookup returns CDR1 LNHDA and CDR2 SQIVND (reference sequence). This CDR3 is built from 14 residues. V lost 5 bases to trimming and J lost 5 bases; unmatched junction nucleotides: 9. The CDR3 region is CASSPSTGSNEQYF. The CDR3, as DNA: TGTGCCAGTAGTCCGTCGACAGGGTCGAACGAGCAGTACTTC.

The chain links TRBV19 to TRBJ2-2; D might be TRBD1 (6 bases). Germline V gene lookup returns CDR1 LNHDA and CDR2 SQIVND (reference sequence). The CDR3 covers 16 residues. V gave up 2 bases and J gave up 4 bases, with 14 bases separating them. The CDR3 DNA reads as TGTGCCAGTAGTATACCCCAGGGGATCGGCACCGGGGAGCTGTTTTTT. Its protein product is CASSIPQGIGTGELFF. Based on the CDR3 plus reference TRBV19 and TRBJ2-2, the full variable domain is DGGITQSPKYLFRKEGQNVTLSCEQNLNHDAMYWYRQDPGQGLRLIYYSQIVNDFQKGDIAEGYSVSREKKESFPLTVTSAQKNPTAFYLCASSIPQGIGTGELFFGEGSRLTVL.